This T cell receptor (beta chain) was found in a study of HIV-infected children after antiretroviral therapy interruption. V was clipped by 4 bases and J by 3 bases; unmatched bases: 6. CDR3 size: 15 residues. CDR1 LGHDT and CDR2 YNNKEL come from the germline V gene (reference sequence). Indicated treatment: PENTA 11 planned treatment interruption arm or continuous ART arm. A 3' RACE protocol on RNA, with unique molecular identifiers, produced the TCR library. MiXCR, applied by TCRdb to the 3' RACE reads, yields one record per CDR3 protein. The sample consists of some 40,000 distinct CDR3 sequences, 5% to 8% of them appearing once. A word on this clonotype: This may be a read error: a much more frequent sequence differs by one nucleotide.

Material: CD45RA+ CD4+ T cells from PBMCs, pooled from several time points, obtained from a donor given antiretroviral therapy, either interrupted or continuous. Subset reported: naive CD4+ CD45RA+ CD45RO- T cells. This TCR derives from a pool of human donors with HIV. The chain uses TRBV3-1 and TRBJ2-7, with 10 bases lining up with TRBD2. The CDR3 sequence: CASSPRWTSGYEQYF. CDR3 DNA: TGTGCCAGCAGCCCCCGATGGACTAGCGGCTACGAGCAGTACTTC.